This TCR beta chain was sequenced in a study of regulatory T cells in long-lasting Graves disease. Study results and limitations: With persistent disease, TRBV28, TRBJ1-2 and TRBJ2-5 were the favored segments.

This clonotype has a count of ten or more. Its antigen is undetermined. Specified time point: newly diagnosed GD, antithyroid drugs for less than 3 months. Following extraction of RNA from PBMCs, that RNA was used to make the TCR library. Investigators prepared the TCR beta libraries by applying iRepertoire HTBI primers and Arm-PCR of CDR3 regions. MiXCR was run by TCRdb on the multiplex PCR reads, yielding one entry per CDR3 protein. The sample carries a few hundred thousand distinct CDR3 sequences, 15% recorded once. With 6 bases removed from V and 0 bases from J, the gap between germline ends came to 17 bases. The CDR3 is 16 residues long. The germline gives CDR1 MNHNS, CDR2 SASEGT. This sample was also put to use in a study of T cells in Graves' hyperthyroidism and ophthalmopathy. This second study says: The authors' 13 V-J model separated ophthalmopathy from stable hyperthyroidism.

This TCR derives from a woman between 35 and 50 years old with Graves disease. The chain is built from TRBV6-1 and TRBJ1-1, with D perhaps TRBD1 (5 bases). Material: peripheral blood mononuclear cells (PBMCs), obtained at new diagnosis, from a patient treated with antithyroid drugs. The CDR3 is CASSPGWGWVNTEAFF. CDR3 in DNA: TGTGCCAGCAGCCCAGGATGGGGGTGGGTGAACACTGAAGCTTTCTTT.